The 31 T cell receptor beta chains below were found in one sample sequenced in a study of blood T cell repertoires in COVID-19. The repertoire was sequenced with immunoSEQ multiplex PCR; TCRdb's copy has only in-frame clones and lacks some. The data contain 170,000 or so clones, over 80% of them singletons. The sequenced material came from peripheral blood. Receptors originate from a woman between 40 and 55 years old with COVID-19, enrolled during active disease.

The V gene is TRBV5-1, the J gene TRBJ2-1; 10 positions agree with TRBD2. Germline CDR1 and CDR2: SGHRS and YFSETQ. Trimming took 0 bases from V and 6 from J; bases not matched to a gene: 9. The CDR3 runs to 17 residues. The CDR3 region is CASSLVPSGSLGNEQFF. CDR3 in DNA: TGCGCCAGCAGCTTGGTACCTAGCGGGAGCCTGGGCAATGAGCAGTTCTTC.

This clone came up a few times. The gene calls are TRBV10-1 and TRBJ2-1; TRBD2 matches at 8 bases. The trim removed 5 bases at V and 5 bases at J, leaving 14 bases unmatched. Germline assignment: CDR1 WNHNN and CDR2 SYGVQD (reference sequence). This CDR3 region has 17 residues. The CDR3 DNA reads as TGCGCCAGCAGTCCCGTATTAAGCGGGAGCCCAAACAATGAGCAGTTCTTC. It yields the protein CASSPVLSGSPNNEQFF.

This chain connects TRBV11-2 to TRBJ2-7; 8 bases agree with TRBD2. Germline V gene lookup returns CDR1 SGHAT and CDR2 FQNNGV. The CDR3 is made up of 16 amino acids. V gave up 2 bases and J gave up 1 base; unmatched junction bases: 7. DNA of the CDR3: TGTGCCAGCAGCTTACCCCACAGCGGGAGTTCCTACGAGCAGTACTTC. Translated, it gives CASSLPHSGSSYEQYF.

The DNA for the CDR3 is TGTGCCAGCAGCCAAGTCTGGCGCAGGGGCCCAGATACGCAGTATTTT. This gives the protein CASSQVWRRGPDTQYF. The gene calls are TRBV3-1 (or the pseudogene TRBV3-2) and TRBJ2-3, with D perhaps TRBD1 (6 bases). This CDR3 has 16 amino acids. Germline loops: CDR1 LGHDT, CDR2 YNNKEL (reference sequence). V lost 1 base, J lost 4 bases, and 15 bases lay in between.

The chain recombines TRBV5-4 with TRBJ2-7, with 9 bases fitting TRBD1. After removal of 4 bases from V and 2 bases from J, the junction contained 4 bases not matched to a gene. Germline-derived CDR1 and CDR2 are SGHNT and YYREEE (reference sequence). The CDR3 runs to 14 residues. CDR3 in DNA: TGTGCCAGCAGCGACCGGGACAGGGCCTACGAGCAGTACTTC. Residues: CASSDRDRAYEQYF.

The chain employs TRBV4-1 and TRBJ1-6, with D maybe TRBD1 (5 bases). The ends were cut back, 2 bases at V and 8 bases at J, with 16 bases in the middle. The CDR3 sequence is 16 residues long. From germline, CDR1 is MGHRA and CDR2 YSYEKL. The CDR3 DNA follows: TGCGCCAGCAGCCAACAGTTAAACAGGATCGATTCACCCCTCCACTTT. Translating it yields CASSQQLNRIDSPLHF.

Of note for this clone: The junction and the germline gene differ at one end; a read error may be behind it. The V call is TRBV19, the J call TRBJ2-3; 7 nucleotides align to TRBD2. The CDR3 is made up of 12 amino acids. The germline gives CDR1 LNHDA, CDR2 SQIVND (reference sequence). The CDR3 loop is CASSMVGLPGDF. For the CDR3, the DNA is TGTGCCAGTAGTATGGTGGGACTACCGGGGGATTTT.

The V gene is TRBV28, the J gene TRBJ1-5; 7 bases fit TRBD1. The CDR3 covers 13 residues. V lost 5 bases and J lost 5; bases outside the gene matches: 3. CDR1 and CDR2 from the germline V gene are MDHEN and SYDVKM. The CDR3 region is CASSRQGHQPQHF. The CDR3 DNA reads TGTGCCAGCAGTCGACAGGGCCATCAGCCCCAGCATTTT.

This chain connects TRBV19 to TRBJ2-2, with 7 nucleotides matching TRBD2. V lost 6 bases, J lost 6 bases, and 7 bases stayed unmatched. Germline-derived CDR1 and CDR2 are LNHDA and SQIVND (reference sequence). This CDR3 is 14 amino acids long. The CDR3 DNA follows: TGTGCCAGTAGCCCCAGAGCGGGACCCGGGGAGCTGTTTTTT. This encodes CASSPRAGPGELFF.

The table lists this clone with a few counts. The V and J genes are TRBV6-4 and TRBJ2-2; maybe TRBD2 (5 bases). Germline assignment: CDR1 MRHNA and CDR2 SNTAGT. Trimming took 4 bases from V and 0 from J, leaving 9 bases between them. The CDR3 extends over 15 amino acids. The CDR3 here is CASSGPGANTGELFF. CDR3 nucleotide sequence: TGTGCCAGCAGTGGACCCGGGGCGAACACCGGGGAGCTGTTTTTT.

The rearrangement links TRBV12-3 or TRBV12-4 to TRBJ1-5; TRBD1 might be the D (6 bases). Trimming took 3 bases from V and 16 from J, leaving 16 bases between them. The CDR3 covers 12 residues. Written as DNA, the CDR3 is TGTGCCAGCAGTTTCGATTACAGGGTTATCCATTTT. Its translation: CASSFDYRVIHF.

This chain links TRBV27 with TRBJ2-7; TRBD2 is a possible D gene (7 bases). Germline V CDR1 and CDR2: MNHEY, SMNVEV (reference sequence). Trimming removed 9 bases at V and 6 bases at J, with 24 bases between. This CDR3 contains 15 residues. CDR3 sequence reads: CARKGGSGKSGEQYF. Written as DNA, the CDR3 is TGTGCCAGAAAGGGGGGGAGCGGGAAATCGGGCGAGCAGTACTTC.

The chain is built from TRBV21-1 and TRBJ2-4; the table assigns TRBD2, which was not confirmed against the DNA. TRBV21-1 is flagged as a pseudogene. This CDR3 spans 16 amino acids. The CDR3 DNA follows: TGTGCCAGCAGCAAAAATGAACGGGATTCCAAAAACATTCAGTACTTC. Translating gives CASSKNERDSKNIQYF.

This sequence joins TRBV25-1 and TRBJ1-2; 7 bases align to TRBD1. Per germline, CDR1 MGHDK and CDR2 SYGVNS. The junction had 9 bases not matched to a gene; V was cut back by 6 bases and J by 5 bases. There are 14 residues in the CDR3. Here the CDR3 reads CASRAADRAYGYTF. The CDR3 region has the DNA TGTGCCAGCAGGGCCGCCGACAGGGCTTATGGCTACACCTTC.

Only one count was recorded for this clone. V usage is TRBV19 and J usage is TRBJ1-2; 10 bases fit TRBD1. This CDR3 region has 13 residues. Germline assignment: CDR1 LNHDA and CDR2 SQIVND (reference sequence). V shed 7 bases, J shed 6 bases, and the junction held 5 bases outside the gene matches. The CDR3 DNA sequence: TGTGCCAGTACGTGGGGACAGGGGAATGGCTACACCTTC. Translating gives CASTWGQGNGYTF.

The table lists this clone with a few counts. This chain connects TRBV7-2 to TRBJ1-4, with TRBD1 identical over 7 bases. The CDR3 contains 15 residues. The germline gives CDR1 SGHTA, CDR2 FQGNSA. With V trimmed by 1 base and J by 8 bases, 7 bases remained unmatched. CDR3 nucleotides: TGTGCCAGCAGCTTAGGGGGCGCAGGGGGAGAAAAACTGTTTTTT. Translated, it gives CASSLGGAGGEKLFF.

This chain connects TRBV28 to TRBJ2-1; 9 positions match TRBD1. With 7 bases clipped from V and 6 bases from J, the junction kept 7 bases outside the gene matches. CDR3 length: 14 amino acids. Germline V gives CDR1 MDHEN, CDR2 SYDVKM. DNA for the CDR3: TGTGCCAGCACCAGGGACAGGGTTCTCAATGAGCAGTTCTTC. Its protein product is CASTRDRVLNEQFF.

The V gene is TRBV7-2, the J gene TRBJ1-6; 10 bases agree with TRBD1. CDR1 is SGHTA, CDR2 FQGNSA, per germline. The CDR3 is made up of 15 amino acids. V was clipped by 3 bases and J by 4 bases; unmatched bases: 0. CDR3 nucleotides: TGTGCCAGCAGCTTGGACAGGGGGTATAATTCACCCCTCCACTTT. The encoded protein is CASSLDRGYNSPLHF.

The chain carries TRBV5-4 and TRBJ2-1; 13 bases are shared with TRBD2. CDR3 length: 16 amino acids. Per the germline V gene, CDR1 is SGHNT and CDR2 is YYREEE (reference sequence). V lost 7 bases to trimming and J lost 5 bases; unmatched junction nucleotides: 9. CDR3 in amino acids: CASSMGGLAGDNEQFF. DNA of the CDR3: TGTGCCAGCTCAATGGGCGGACTAGCGGGGGACAATGAGCAGTTCTTC.

V and J are TRBV5-6 and TRBJ1-1; D ambiguous. The CDR3 covers 12 residues. Germline values: CDR1 SGHDT, CDR2 YYEEEE. Trimming removed 2 bases from V and 11 bases from J, with 13 bases in between. The CDR3 bases are TGTGCCAGCAGCTTCGGTCCTGAAGTGGCTTTCTTT. This codes for CASSFGPEVAFF.

The gene calls are TRBV28 and TRBJ2-7, with 10 bases matching TRBD1. The CDR3 consists of 15 residues. Per germline, CDR1 MDHEN and CDR2 SYDVKM. The V segment lost 2 bases and the J segment 5 bases; nucleotides outside the gene matches: 6. The CDR3 loop reads CASSLPGTGVHEQYF. CDR3 nucleotide sequence: TGTGCCAGCAGTTTACCCGGGACAGGGGTCCACGAGCAGTACTTC.

The V gene is TRBV5-5, the J gene TRBJ2-5, with 9 nucleotides matching TRBD1. J gave up 4 bases and V 7 bases, and 11 bases lay outside the gene matches. Germline V CDR1 and CDR2: SGHKS, YYEKEE (reference sequence). The CDR3 length is 15 residues. The CDR3 reads CASGTGWRERETQYF. The CDR3 DNA is TGTGCCAGCGGGACAGGGTGGAGGGAGCGAGAGACCCAGTACTTC.

The J gene is TRBJ1-6, the V gene TRBV24-1; tentatively, D is TRBD1 (5 bases). CDR1 and CDR2 (germline): KGHDR, SFDVKD. Between the trimmed V and J ends, which lost 4 bases and 9 bases, there was a span of 15 bases. The CDR3 extends over 15 amino acids. The CDR3 nucleotides are TGTGCCACCAGTGACTTTGACAGTCTACGTTCACCCCTCCACTTT. It translates to CATSDFDSLRSPLHF.

V gene TRBV10-2 combines with J gene TRBJ2-1; TRBD2 is a possible D gene (7 bases). Trimming cost V 6 bases and J 12 bases, with 18 bases left between them. Germline assignment: CDR1 WSHSY and CDR2 SAAADI. This CDR3 has 13 amino acids. This CDR3 is CASRGGGRMGQFF. CDR3 nucleotides: TGCGCCAGCAGGGGCGGGGGCCGAATGGGGCAGTTCTTC.

The chain uses TRBV3-1 (or the pseudogene TRBV3-2) and TRBJ1-1; weak D call: TRBD1 (5 bases). This CDR3 has 14 residues. CDR1 is LGHDT and CDR2 is YNNKEL in the germline V gene (reference sequence). The germline V and J ends were trimmed by 5 bases and 5 bases, with 15 bases remaining between them. CDR3 nucleotide sequence: TGTGCCAGCAGCGAGACAGCCTCTTGGACTGAAGCTTTCTTT. As protein: CASSETASWTEAFF.

The rearrangement uses TRBV19 and TRBJ1-4; D perhaps matches TRBD1 (6 bases). The CDR3 has 13 amino acids. Trimming removed 6 bases from V and 2 bases from J, with 7 bases in between. CDR1 is LNHDA, CDR2 SQIVND, per germline (reference sequence). This chain's CDR3 is CASRRGTNEKLFF. CDR3 sequence (DNA): TGTGCCAGTAGGAGGGGGACTAATGAAAAACTGTTTTTT.

This chain joins TRBV14 and TRBJ2-3; 8 bases line up with TRBD2. Germline assignment: CDR1 SGHDN and CDR2 FVKESK. The CDR3 extends over 16 amino acids. V lost 0 bases and J lost 6; bases outside the gene matches: 8. The CDR3 DNA follows: TGTGCCAGCAGCCAAGATCTCATTAGCGGGAAGGATACGCAGTATTTT. Translated, it gives CASSQDLISGKDTQYF.

This chain connects TRBV5-1 to TRBJ1-1; TRBD1 aligns across 8 bases. The ends lost 4 bases at V and 0 bases at J; junction bases unmatched: 5. Germline assignment: CDR1 SGHRS and CDR2 YFSETQ. CDR3 length equals 15 residues. The DNA for the CDR3 is TGCGCCAGCAGCGAGACAGGGGCTATGAACACTGAAGCTTTCTTT. Its protein is CASSETGAMNTEAFF. Drawing the rest from reference TRBV5-1 and TRBJ1-1, the complete variable domain is KAGVTQTPRYLIKTRGQQVTLSCSPISGHRSVSWYQQTPGQGLQFLFEYFSETQRNKGNFPGRFSGRQFSNSRSEMNVSTLELGDSALYLCASSETGAMNTEAFFGQGTRLTVV.

A few counts support this clone. The rearrangement links TRBV11-3 to TRBJ1-1; D is uncertain. V lost 2 bases, J lost 2 bases, and 24 bases lay in between. This CDR3 is 19 amino acids long. The germline V gene has CDR1 SGHNT and CDR2 YENEEA. CDR3 region: CASSLYPELNLLTNTEAFF. The CDR3 region has the DNA TGTGCCAGCAGCTTATACCCTGAACTTAACCTGTTAACTAACACTGAAGCTTTCTTT.

The chain is built from TRBV7-2 and TRBJ2-4; TRBD2 aligns across 9 bases. Germline CDR1 reads SGHTA; CDR2 reads FQGNSA. V was clipped by 1 base and J by 6 bases; unmatched bases: 7. This CDR3 has 16 residues. CDR3 coding DNA: TGTGCCAGCAGCTTAGTAGCGGGGGCCCAAGGAAACATTCAGTACTTC. This gives the protein CASSLVAGAQGNIQYF. The whole variable domain, filled in from reference TRBV7-2 and TRBJ2-4, reads GAGVSQSPSNKVTEKGKDVELRCDPISGHTALYWYRQSLGQGLEFLIYFQGNSAPDKSGLPSDRFSAERTGGSVSTLTIQRTQQEDSAVYLCASSLVAGAQGNIQYFGAGTRLSVL.

CDR3 bases: TGTGCCAGCAGTGACTCGGGCAGGGCAGATACGCAGTATTTT. As protein: CASSDSGRADTQYF. The chain joins TRBV6-4 to TRBJ2-3, with a tentative D call TRBD1 (5 bases). With 0 bases removed from V and 4 bases from J, the gap between germline ends came to 8 bases. This CDR3 has 14 residues. Germline V lookup: CDR1 MRHNA, CDR2 SNTAGT.